The 26 T cell receptor beta chains listed next were all sequenced from one sample in a study of T cell responses to AZD1222 COVID-19 vaccine. Measured with immunoSEQ multiplex PCR; TCRdb has only the in-frame clones, and not every one. The sample records under 200,000 clones, around nine tenths being singletons. The specimen was peripheral blood, collected on day 0 of AZD1222 vaccination. These receptors were taken from an adult in good health.

This chain links TRBV5-1 with TRBJ2-2; D is unresolved. Germline-derived CDR1 and CDR2 are SGHRS and YFSETQ. V lost 3 bases, J lost 2 bases, and 14 bases lay in between. The CDR3 spans 16 residues. The CDR3 coding sequence is TGCGCCAGCAGCTCTATACATATTCCTAACACCGGGGAGCTGTTTTTT. It translates to CASSSIHIPNTGELFF.

This clone was counted at least ten times. The chain joins TRBV7-2 to TRBJ1-3, with a possible D match to TRBD1 (5 bases). The CDR3 spans 17 residues. The germline V gene has CDR1 SGHTA and CDR2 FQGNSA. Trimming took off 2 bases at V and 0 bases at J, with 14 bases between the two ends. CDR3 sequence (DNA): TGTGCCAGCAGCTTAAGTGGCAGGGTCGACTCTGGAAACACCATATATTTT. Translated: CASSLSGRVDSGNTIYF.

The sample holds many counts of this clone. The chain is built from TRBV24-1 and TRBJ1-2; the match to TRBD1 covers 10 bases. Germline CDR1 KGHDR, CDR2 SFDVKD. The J segment lost 8 bases and the V segment lost 4 bases, leaving 6 bases of the junction unmatched. The CDR3 totals 14 residues. In nucleotides, the CDR3 is TGTGCCACCAGTGACACCGACAGGGGGCAAGGCTACACCTTC. This encodes CATSDTDRGQGYTF.

This sequence joins TRBV27 and TRBJ2-7, with TRBD2 matching over 10 bases. Germline CDR1 MNHEY, CDR2 SMNVEV (reference sequence). The J segment lost 0 bases and the V segment lost 4 bases, leaving 6 bases of the junction unmatched. The CDR3 runs 16 residues. The CDR3 DNA sequence: TGTGCCAGCAGTTCCCCGATAGCGGGGGGCTCCTACGAGCAGTACTTC. Protein: CASSSPIAGGSYEQYF.

This clone was detected only once. This chain joins TRBV2 and TRBJ1-2; D is undetermined. The germline V and J ends were trimmed by 5 bases and 5 bases, with 15 bases remaining between them. This CDR3 has 14 residues. Germline assignment: CDR1 SNHLY and CDR2 FYNNEI. CDR3 amino acids: CASSKDSGSYGYTF. DNA for the CDR3: TGTGCCAGCAGTAAAGATTCCGGCTCATATGGCTACACCTTC.

This chain uses TRBV19 with TRBJ2-5; perhaps TRBD2 as D (5 bases). From germline, CDR1 is LNHDA and CDR2 SQIVND (reference sequence). CDR3 length: 16 residues. The V end was cut by 5 bases, the J end by 5 bases, with 21 bases between. For the CDR3, the DNA is TGTGCCAGTAGTGGGAGTGGCTCAAGGGAGATGGAGACCCAGTACTTC. Its translation: CASSGSGSREMETQYF.

The gene calls are TRBV30 and TRBJ1-4; the match to TRBD1 covers 7 bases. The CDR3 totals 15 residues. The germline CDR1 and CDR2 sequences are GTSNPN and SVGIG (reference sequence). With V trimmed by 4 bases and J by 0 bases, 5 bases remained unmatched. Here the CDR3 reads CAWKTGLATNEKLFF. The CDR3 nucleotides are TGTGCCTGGAAGACAGGGCTGGCAACTAATGAAAAACTGTTTTTT.

This rearrangement joins TRBV6-5 to TRBJ1-6; 8 positions agree with TRBD1. This CDR3 is 13 amino acids long. Trimming took 6 bases from V and 8 from J; bases not matched to a gene: 3. The germline V gene encodes CDR1 MNHEY and CDR2 SVGAGI. The CDR3: CASRLQGDSPLHF. As DNA, the CDR3 is TGTGCCAGCAGACTACAGGGGGATTCACCCCTCCACTTT.

The gene calls are TRBV15 and TRBJ2-5; D unresolved. Germline V gene lookup returns CDR1 LNHNV and CDR2 YYDKDF (reference sequence). The CDR3 covers 15 residues. With 0 bases removed from V and 3 bases from J, the gap between germline ends came to 11 bases. The CDR3 sequence: CATSREPYGKETQYF. In nucleotides, the CDR3 is TGTGCCACCAGCAGAGAACCCTACGGAAAAGAGACCCAGTACTTC.

This rearrangement joins TRBV7-2 to TRBJ2-7; D not certain. V lost 5 bases and J lost 4, with 12 bases in between. This CDR3 region has 13 residues. The V gene's germline CDR1 is SGHTA and CDR2 FQGNSA. CDR3 sequence (DNA): TGTGCCAGCAGCATACACAATACGTACGAGCAGTACTTC. It yields the protein CASSIHNTYEQYF. Supplemented by reference TRBV7-2 and TRBJ2-7, the full variable domain reads GAGVSQSPSNKVTEKGKDVELRCDPISGHTALYWYRQSLGQGLEFLIYFQGNSAPDKSGLPSDRFSAERTGGSVSTLTIQRTQQEDSAVYLCASSIHNTYEQYFGPGTRLTVT.

The CDR3: CASSLQGSTEAFF. The CDR3 DNA follows: TGTGCCAGCAGCCTCCAGGGTTCCACTGAAGCTTTCTTT. The chain recombines TRBV3-1 (or the pseudogene TRBV3-2) with TRBJ1-1; perhaps TRBD1 as D (5 bases). Looked up from germline, CDR1 is LGHDT and CDR2 is YNNKEL (reference sequence). Trimming cost V 4 bases and J 4 bases, with 10 bases left between them. The CDR3 consists of 13 residues.

This clone was counted a single time. CDR3 residues: CASSIGDRVTGGYTF. CDR3 in DNA: TGCGCCAGCAGCATAGGGGACAGGGTGACGGGTGGCTACACCTTC. The V gene is TRBV5-1, the J gene TRBJ1-2, with TRBD1 identical over 9 bases. From germline, CDR1 is SGHRS and CDR2 YFSETQ. The V gene end was trimmed by 4 bases and the J gene end by 7 bases; junction bases not matched to a gene: 11. CDR3 length equals 15 residues.

The CDR3 is CASSLGQADNSPLHF. The CDR3 DNA reads as TGTGCCAGCAGCCTCGGACAGGCAGACAATTCACCCCTCCACTTT. The chain is built from TRBV28 and TRBJ1-6, with 7 bases that match TRBD1. The germline gives CDR1 MDHEN, CDR2 SYDVKM. The trim removed 6 bases at V and 7 bases at J, leaving 9 bases unmatched. The CDR3 loop spans 15 amino acids.

The chain links TRBV7-9 to TRBJ2-1, with TRBD2 as a possible D gene (6 bases). Germline assignment: CDR1 SEHNR and CDR2 FQNEAQ (reference sequence). With 5 bases removed from V and 4 bases from J, the gap between germline ends came to 15 bases. The CDR3 extends over 15 amino acids. CDR3 amino acids: CASSVPDAGYNEQFF. The CDR3 nucleotides are TGTGCCAGCAGCGTGCCCGACGCGGGGTACAATGAGCAGTTCTTC. The full variable domain, rest sourced from reference TRBV7-9 and TRBJ2-1, is DTGVSQNPRHKITKRGQNVTFRCDPISEHNRLYWYRQTLGQGPEFLTYFQNEAQLEKSRLLSDRFSAERPKGSFSTLEIQRTEQGDSAMYLCASSVPDAGYNEQFFGPGTRLTVL.

V usage is TRBV30 and J usage is TRBJ1-2; perhaps TRBD1 as D (5 bases). Trimming took off 5 bases at V and 6 bases at J, with 16 bases between the two ends. Germline loops: CDR1 GTSNPN, CDR2 SVGIG (reference sequence). The CDR3 length is 13 residues. Written as DNA, the CDR3 is TGTGCCTGGCGTTGGGCGACGGGGCATGGCTACACCTTC. Translated: CAWRWATGHGYTF.

The rearrangement joins TRBV5-1 to TRBJ2-2; 16 nucleotides align to TRBD2. Germline loops: CDR1 SGHRS, CDR2 YFSETQ. Trimming cost V 4 bases and J 5 bases; bases outside gene matches: 5. The CDR3 extends over 17 amino acids. DNA of the CDR3: TGCGCCAGCAGCGTACCGGGACTAGCGGGGGGGACCGGGGAGCTGTTTTTT. This gives the protein CASSVPGLAGGTGELFF.

The V and J genes are TRBV7-9 and TRBJ2-5, with D perhaps being TRBD1 or TRBD2 (5 bases each). Per germline, CDR1 SEHNR and CDR2 FQNEAQ (reference sequence). The CDR3 sequence is 12 residues long. The V end lost 5 bases, the J end lost 5 bases, and 9 bases lay between the germline ends. The chain's CDR3 is CASSPEGETQYF. DNA for the CDR3: TGTGCCAGCAGCCCTGAGGGGGAGACCCAGTACTTC.

The rearrangement links TRBV6-5 to TRBJ2-7, with 9 bases aligning to TRBD2. V shed 3 bases, J shed 2 bases, and the junction held 5 bases outside the gene matches. Germline assignment: CDR1 MNHEY and CDR2 SVGAGI. The CDR3 contains 15 residues. The CDR3 reads CASSYRLAGPYEQYF. The CDR3 region has the DNA TGTGCCAGCAGTTATAGGCTAGCGGGGCCCTACGAGCAGTACTTC.

The chain carries TRBV6-5 and TRBJ2-7; 7 bases are shared with TRBD1. Germline CDR1 and CDR2: MNHEY and SVGAGI. V lost 6 bases to trimming and J lost 5 bases; unmatched junction nucleotides: 7. The CDR3 covers 13 residues. CDR3: CASRKTGSNEQYF. CDR3 nucleotide sequence: TGTGCCAGCAGAAAGACAGGGTCCAACGAGCAGTACTTC.

The chain uses TRBV28 and TRBJ1-5; 9 nucleotides agree with TRBD1. J gave up 3 bases and V 7 bases, and 13 bases lay outside the gene matches. Germline assignment: CDR1 MDHEN and CDR2 SYDVKM. The length of the CDR3 is 17 residues. The CDR3 nucleotides read TGTGCCAGCAAAAACCCCGGGACAGGGTTTAACAATCAGCCCCAGCATTTT. Translating it yields CASKNPGTGFNNQPQHF.

The rearrangement joins TRBV18 to TRBJ1-2, with TRBD1 as a possible D gene (6 bases). The germline CDR1 and CDR2 sequences are KGHSH and LQKENI. The CDR3 has 15 residues. The V gene lost 2 bases and the J gene lost 4 bases, with 14 bases spanning the gap. The CDR3 DNA follows: TGTGCCAGCTCACCAGCTGAGAGAGGGGGCTATGGCTACACCTTC. Its translation is CASSPAERGGYGYTF. Full variable domain (rest looked up from reference TRBV18 and TRBJ1-2): NAGVMQNPRHLVRRRGQEARLRCSPMKGHSHVYWYRQLPEEGLKFMVYLQKENIIDESGMPKERFSAEFPKEGPSILRIQQVVRGDSAAYFCASSPAERGGYGYTFGSGTRLTVV.

This clone was seen a few times. This rearrangement joins TRBV2 to TRBJ2-7; D is ambiguous. The CDR3 contains 12 residues. Germline CDR1 is SNHLY and CDR2 is FYNNEI. The V and J ends lost 5 bases and 6 bases respectively, with 11 bases between them. The CDR3 DNA is TGTGCCAGCAGTTCAGGACCCGCCGAGCAGTACTTC. Its protein product is CASSSGPAEQYF.

This rearrangement joins TRBV7-2 to TRBJ1-1; D uncertain. The V end lost 5 bases, the J end lost 5 bases, and 18 bases lay between the germline ends. CDR1 and CDR2 from the germline V gene are SGHTA and FQGNSA. CDR3 length equals 15 residues. This CDR3 reads CASSPHSGPSTEAFF. As DNA, the CDR3 is TGTGCCAGCAGCCCACATTCCGGGCCCTCGACTGAAGCTTTCTTT.

In this sample, this clone turned up a few times. The rearrangement joins TRBV6-2 or TRBV6-3 to TRBJ2-7, with 10 bases fitting TRBD1. Germline trimming cut 2 bases from V and 5 bases from J; bases unmatched to any gene: 9. Germline lookup yields CDR1 MNHEY and CDR2 SVGEGT. The CDR3 is 16 residues long. In DNA, the CDR3 is TGTGCCAGCAGTTACCCAACTGGGACAGGGGAAGACGAGCAGTACTTC. Encoded protein: CASSYPTGTGEDEQYF.

The chain carries TRBV6-5 and TRBJ2-7; D unclear. CDR1 and CDR2 (germline): MNHEY, SVGAGI. Trimming removed 6 bases from V and 0 bases from J, with 9 bases in between. This CDR3 comprises 13 residues. CDR3 residues: CASRMGSSYEQYF. CDR3 DNA sequence: TGTGCCAGCAGGATGGGTAGCTCCTACGAGCAGTACTTC.

The chain joins TRBV6-5 to TRBJ2-5; D might be TRBD2 (5 bases). Trimming removed 2 bases at V and 4 bases at J, with 14 bases between. The CDR3 is made up of 15 amino acids. The germline V gene has CDR1 MNHEY and CDR2 SVGAGI. CDR3 protein: CASSYGGGRIETQYF. CDR3 nucleotides: TGTGCCAGCAGTTACGGAGGTGGCAGGATAGAGACCCAGTACTTC.